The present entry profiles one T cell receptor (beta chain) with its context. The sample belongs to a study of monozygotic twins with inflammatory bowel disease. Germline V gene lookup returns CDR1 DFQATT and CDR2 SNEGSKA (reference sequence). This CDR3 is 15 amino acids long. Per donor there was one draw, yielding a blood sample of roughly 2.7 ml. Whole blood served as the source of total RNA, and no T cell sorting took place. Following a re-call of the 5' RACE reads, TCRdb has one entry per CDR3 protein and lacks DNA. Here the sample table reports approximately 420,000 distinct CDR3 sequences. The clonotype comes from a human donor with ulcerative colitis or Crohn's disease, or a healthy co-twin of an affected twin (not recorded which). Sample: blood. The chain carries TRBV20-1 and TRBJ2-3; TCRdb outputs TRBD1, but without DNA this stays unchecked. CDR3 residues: CSGIQRQGGTDTQYF.